The rows below give T cell receptor beta chains drawn from one sample of a study of identical twins. One entry per CDR3 protein, called by TCRdb with MiXCR from the 5' RACE reads. In the table there are some 96,000 distinct CDR3 sequences, 4.5% to 6.5% of which are singletons. Sequencing used memory T cells sorted from blood. These receptors were obtained from a woman aged 45-65 years in good health. Both conserved end residues are part of each CDR3. D genes are given only for firm matches. Rows give clone size only sometimes, using once, few, many, or a class for an expanded clone.

D gene: -
J gene: TRBJ2-3
CDR3 length: 14
clone size: many
V gene: TRBV20-1
CDR3 DNA: TGCAGTGCTGCCCGCTCTAGCGGCACAGATACGCAGTATTTT
CDR3 protein: CSAARSSGTDTQYF

D gene: -
J gene: TRBJ2-3
CDR3 length: 16
clone size: many
V gene: TRBV7-8
CDR3 DNA: TGTGCCAGCAGCTTAAGTAGCAGGGCGAACACAGATACGCAGTATTTT
CDR3 protein: CASSLSSRANTDTQYF

D gene: TRBD2
J gene: TRBJ2-3
CDR3 length: 15
clone size: -
V gene: TRBV6-1
CDR3 DNA: TGTGCCAGCAGTCAAGCTAGCGGGAGTCTAGATACGCAGTATTTT
CDR3 protein: CASSQASGSLDTQYF

D gene: -
J gene: TRBJ2-6
CDR3 length: 17
clone size: many
V gene: TRBV5-1
CDR3 DNA: TGCGCCAGCAGCTTGGAGAGGGGAAGCTCTGGGGCCAACGTCCTGACTTTC
CDR3 protein: CASSLERGSSGANVLTF

D gene: TRBD1
J gene: TRBJ2-7
CDR3 length: 14
clone size: few
V gene: TRBV6-1
CDR3 DNA: TGTGCCGCCCAGGGGGGGACAGGGAACTACGAGCAGTACTTC
CDR3 protein: CAAQGGTGNYEQYF

D gene: -
J gene: TRBJ1-1
CDR3 length: 13
clone size: -
V gene: TRBV5-4
CDR3 DNA: TGTGCCAGCAGCTTGGCCCCGGACACTGAAGCTTTCTTT
CDR3 protein: CASSLAPDTEAFF

D gene: -
J gene: TRBJ2-1
CDR3 length: 14
clone size: many
V gene: TRBV5-1
CDR3 DNA: TGCGCCAGCAGCTCCGGGACTGGTCTGGGGGAGCAGTTCTTC
CDR3 protein: CASSSGTGLGEQFF

D gene: TRBD2
J gene: TRBJ2-1
CDR3 length: 16
clone size: many
V gene: TRBV20-1
CDR3 DNA: TGCAGTGCTAGGCTTTCTCTAGCGGGAGGCGTCAATGAGCAGTTCTTC
CDR3 protein: CSARLSLAGGVNEQFF

D gene: TRBD2
J gene: TRBJ2-5
CDR3 length: 16
clone size: many
V gene: TRBV9
CDR3 DNA: TGTGCCAGCAGCTTCCAAGGACTAGGCAACCAAGAGACCCAGTACTTC
CDR3 protein: CASSFQGLGNQETQYF

D gene: -
J gene: TRBJ1-1
CDR3 length: 12
clone size: many
V gene: TRBV5-1
CDR3 DNA: TGCGCCAGCAGTCGGACGGGCACTGAAGCTTTCTTT
CDR3 protein: CASSRTGTEAFF

D gene: TRBD1
J gene: TRBJ1-1
CDR3 length: 13
clone size: -
V gene: TRBV7-9
CDR3 DNA: TGTGCCAGCAGCTCCAGGGGGCGAACTGAAGCTTTCTTT
CDR3 protein: CASSSRGRTEAFF

D gene: -
J gene: TRBJ1-1
CDR3 length: 11
clone size: many
V gene: TRBV3-1
CDR3 DNA: TGTGCCAGCAAAAGCAGCACTGAAGCTTTCTTT
CDR3 protein: CASKSSTEAFF

D gene: -
J gene: TRBJ1-1
CDR3 length: 14
clone size: -
V gene: TRBV12-3/TRBV12-4
CDR3 DNA: TGTGCCAGCAGTTTAGGGACGTCGGCCTCCGAAGCTTTCTTT
CDR3 protein: CASSLGTSASEAFF

D gene: TRBD2
J gene: TRBJ2-1
CDR3 length: 17
clone size: few
V gene: TRBV4-2
CDR3 DNA: TGTGCCAGCAGCCAAGCCCCTAGCGGGAGTGGAAGGAATGAGCAGTTCTTC
CDR3 protein: CASSQAPSGSGRNEQFF

D gene: -
J gene: TRBJ2-1
CDR3 length: 14
clone size: many
V gene: TRBV11-2
CDR3 DNA: TGTGCCAGTACCCTGACTAGACTAGGCAATGAGCAGTTCTTC
CDR3 protein: CASTLTRLGNEQFF

D gene: -
J gene: TRBJ2-7
CDR3 length: 15
clone size: -
V gene: TRBV18
CDR3 DNA: TGTGCCAGCTCCCCAAGCCTGGGGATCTCTTACGAGCAGTACTTC
CDR3 protein: CASSPSLGISYEQYF

D gene: -
J gene: TRBJ2-2
CDR3 length: 14
clone size: many
V gene: TRBV5-1
CDR3 DNA: TGCGCCAGCAGCATGACTTCTGCTTCCGGGGAGCTGTTTTTT
CDR3 protein: CASSMTSASGELFF

D gene: TRBD2
J gene: TRBJ2-3
CDR3 length: 15
clone size: many
V gene: TRBV12-3/TRBV12-4
CDR3 DNA: TGTGCCAGCAGCCGTGGCGGGAGGAACACAGATACGCAGTATTTT
CDR3 protein: CASSRGGRNTDTQYF

D gene: -
J gene: TRBJ1-3
CDR3 length: 14
clone size: many
V gene: TRBV20-1
CDR3 DNA: TGCAGTGCTAGAGAGGGGACGAGAGGAAACACCATATATTTT
CDR3 protein: CSAREGTRGNTIYF

D gene: TRBD2
J gene: TRBJ2-7
CDR3 length: 12
clone size: many
V gene: TRBV20-1
CDR3 DNA: TGCAGTGCTAGACAAGCGGGATACGAGCAGTACTTC
CDR3 protein: CSARQAGYEQYF

D gene: -
J gene: TRBJ1-2
CDR3 length: 14
clone size: many
V gene: TRBV6-6
CDR3 DNA: TGTGCCAGCAGTACCAGTGGGACTTTAGGAGGCTACACCTTC
CDR3 protein: CASSTSGTLGGYTF

D gene: -
J gene: TRBJ1-5
CDR3 length: 12
clone size: many
V gene: TRBV29-1
CDR3 DNA: TGCAGCGCCCAACAGGGAGATCAGCCCCAGCATTTT
CDR3 protein: CSAQQGDQPQHF

D gene: -
J gene: TRBJ1-4
CDR3 length: 13
clone size: few
V gene: TRBV7-7
CDR3 DNA: TGTGCTAGCAGCTTAGAGCAAGGCGAAAAACTGTTTTTT
CDR3 protein: CASSLEQGEKLFF

D gene: TRBD2
J gene: TRBJ2-1
CDR3 length: 16
clone size: many
V gene: TRBV5-1
CDR3 DNA: TGCGCCAGCAGCTTTAACGAAGCGGGAGGATACAATGAGCAGTTCTTC
CDR3 protein: CASSFNEAGGYNEQFF

D gene: -
J gene: TRBJ1-2
CDR3 length: 15
clone size: many
V gene: TRBV20-1
CDR3 DNA: TGCAGTGCTAGAGCCCGTCCGGAACGCCGCTATGGCTACACCTTC
CDR3 protein: CSARARPERRYGYTF

D gene: -
J gene: TRBJ2-7
CDR3 length: 16
clone size: many
V gene: TRBV4-1
CDR3 DNA: TGCGCCAGCAGCCAAGGCCCCACAGGGAGCGTTGTCGAGCAGTACTTC
CDR3 protein: CASSQGPTGSVVEQYF

D gene: TRBD2
J gene: TRBJ2-7
CDR3 length: 17
clone size: -
V gene: TRBV20-1
CDR3 DNA: TGCAGTGCTAGAGATCCCCTACTAGCGGGAGGGGGATACGAGCAGTACTTC
CDR3 protein: CSARDPLLAGGGYEQYF

D gene: TRBD2
J gene: TRBJ2-2
CDR3 length: 17
clone size: -
V gene: TRBV4-1
CDR3 DNA: TGCGCCAGCAGCCAAGATGGGGGCGGGAGGGCCTACGGGGAGCTGTTTTTT
CDR3 protein: CASSQDGGGRAYGELFF

D gene: -
J gene: TRBJ1-5
CDR3 length: 14
clone size: few
V gene: TRBV30
CDR3 DNA: TGTGCCTGGAGTGTTCTGGGGGGCAATCAGCCCCAGCATTTT
CDR3 protein: CAWSVLGGNQPQHF

D gene: TRBD2
J gene: TRBJ2-1
CDR3 length: 16
clone size: many
V gene: TRBV19
CDR3 DNA: TGTGCCAGTAGTAACGGGACTAGCGGGAGATACAATGAGCAGTTCTTC
CDR3 protein: CASSNGTSGRYNEQFF

D gene: TRBD2
J gene: TRBJ2-5
CDR3 length: 16
clone size: many
V gene: TRBV27
CDR3 DNA: TGTGCCAGCAGTCGACAACCTAGCGGGAGTGGTAAGACCCAGTACTTC
CDR3 protein: CASSRQPSGSGKTQYF

D gene: TRBD2
J gene: TRBJ2-1
CDR3 length: 11
clone size: -
V gene: TRBV2
CDR3 DNA: TGTGCCAGCACCGGGGGACTAGAGCAGTTCTTC
CDR3 protein: CASTGGLEQFF

D gene: TRBD2
J gene: TRBJ2-1
CDR3 length: 19
clone size: many
V gene: TRBV12-3/TRBV12-4
CDR3 DNA: TGTGCCAGCAGTTCCCCGGGTAGCGGGAGGCCCAGCTCCTACAATGAGCAGTTCTTC
CDR3 protein: CASSSPGSGRPSSYNEQFF

D gene: TRBD1
J gene: TRBJ1-4
CDR3 length: 17
clone size: many
V gene: TRBV5-1
CDR3 DNA: TGCGCCAGCAGCTTGGGGCCCCAGGGGGCAACTAATGAAAAACTGTTTTTT
CDR3 protein: CASSLGPQGATNEKLFF

D gene: TRBD2
J gene: TRBJ2-1
CDR3 length: 18
clone size: few
V gene: TRBV27
CDR3 DNA: TGTGCCAGCAGTTTCGGTGGCGGGAGCGGGGCCTCCTACAATGAGCAGTTCTTC
CDR3 protein: CASSFGGGSGASYNEQFF

D gene: -
J gene: TRBJ1-4
CDR3 length: 20
clone size: many
V gene: TRBV7-8
CDR3 DNA: TGTGCCAGCAGCTTAGAACCCCCCGGGCTCAGTGGGGTTAGTAGTGAAAAACTGTTTTTT
CDR3 protein: CASSLEPPGLSGVSSEKLFF

D gene: -
J gene: TRBJ2-7
CDR3 length: 14
clone size: few
V gene: TRBV9
CDR3 DNA: TGTGCCAGCAGCGTACAGGGGCACTCCTACGAGCAGTACTTC
CDR3 protein: CASSVQGHSYEQYF

D gene: -
J gene: TRBJ1-5
CDR3 length: 13
clone size: many
V gene: TRBV29-1
CDR3 DNA: TGCAGCGAAAGCGGGGGCCCAGGTCAGCCCCAGCATTTT
CDR3 protein: CSESGGPGQPQHF

D gene: -
J gene: TRBJ2-3
CDR3 length: 13
clone size: -
V gene: TRBV3-1
CDR3 DNA: TGTGCCAGCAGCCAGACGAGAACAGATACGCAGTATTTT
CDR3 protein: CASSQTRTDTQYF

D gene: -
J gene: TRBJ1-5
CDR3 length: 13
clone size: many
V gene: TRBV5-1
CDR3 DNA: TGCGCCAGCAGTCGTATGGGGAATCAGCCCCAGCATTTT
CDR3 protein: CASSRMGNQPQHF

D gene: -
J gene: TRBJ2-2
CDR3 length: 12
clone size: many
V gene: TRBV24-1
CDR3 DNA: TGTGCCACCAGAAGTCTATCCGGGGAGCTGTTTTTT
CDR3 protein: CATRSLSGELFF

D gene: -
J gene: TRBJ2-2
CDR3 length: 14
clone size: few
V gene: TRBV19
CDR3 DNA: TGTGCCAGTAGTAACTTTGGACAGACCGGGGAGCTGTTTTTT
CDR3 protein: CASSNFGQTGELFF

D gene: TRBD2
J gene: TRBJ2-7
CDR3 length: 14
clone size: many
V gene: TRBV5-1
CDR3 DNA: TGCGCCAGCAGCTTGGCTAGCGGGATCGGAGAGCAGTACTTC
CDR3 protein: CASSLASGIGEQYF

D gene: -
J gene: TRBJ2-2
CDR3 length: 15
clone size: many
V gene: TRBV5-1
CDR3 DNA: TGCGCCAGCAGCGCCAGGACAGCAAACACCGGGGAGCTGTTTTTT
CDR3 protein: CASSARTANTGELFF

D gene: TRBD2
J gene: TRBJ2-1
CDR3 length: 16
clone size: -
V gene: TRBV4-2
CDR3 DNA: TGTGCCAGCAGCCGGACTAGCGGAAGCTCCTACAATGAGCAGTTCTTC
CDR3 protein: CASSRTSGSSYNEQFF

D gene: TRBD2
J gene: TRBJ2-1
CDR3 length: 16
clone size: few
V gene: TRBV5-1
CDR3 DNA: TGCGCCAGCAGCCCGGGCGGCGGGAGGGCCTTGGATGAGCAGTTCTTC
CDR3 protein: CASSPGGGRALDEQFF

D gene: -
J gene: TRBJ2-1
CDR3 length: 12
clone size: few
V gene: TRBV2
CDR3 DNA: TGTGCCAGCAGTCTGACTAGTTATGAGCAGTTCTTC
CDR3 protein: CASSLTSYEQFF

D gene: -
J gene: TRBJ2-1
CDR3 length: 12
clone size: many
V gene: TRBV14
CDR3 DNA: TGTGCCAGCAGCCAAGCACGGTCGCTCCAGTTCTTC
CDR3 protein: CASSQARSLQFF

D gene: TRBD1
J gene: TRBJ2-5
CDR3 length: 13
clone size: many
V gene: TRBV10-3
CDR3 DNA: TGTGCCATCGGGACAGGGAAGCCGGAGACCCAGTACTTC
CDR3 protein: CAIGTGKPETQYF

D gene: -
J gene: TRBJ2-3
CDR3 length: 12
clone size: many
V gene: TRBV10-2
CDR3 DNA: TGCGCCAGCAGTGAAGAGGGAGATACGCAGTATTTT
CDR3 protein: CASSEEGDTQYF

D gene: -
J gene: TRBJ1-1
CDR3 length: 15
clone size: many
V gene: TRBV5-1
CDR3 DNA: TGCGCCAGCACCCTTGCCGACAGGCGGAACACTGAAGCTTTCTTT
CDR3 protein: CASTLADRRNTEAFF

D gene: -
J gene: TRBJ2-5
CDR3 length: 13
clone size: many
V gene: TRBV6-4
CDR3 DNA: TGTGCCAAAGGGACAAAGCGCCAAGAGACCCAGTACTTC
CDR3 protein: CAKGTKRQETQYF

D gene: TRBD1
J gene: TRBJ2-1
CDR3 length: 15
clone size: few
V gene: TRBV12-3/TRBV12-4
CDR3 DNA: TGTGCCAGCAGTGATTGGGACAGGGTTTCAAATGAGCAGTTCTTC
CDR3 protein: CASSDWDRVSNEQFF

D gene: -
J gene: TRBJ2-4
CDR3 length: 16
clone size: many
V gene: TRBV6-1
CDR3 DNA: TGTGCCAGCAGTGGTCCAGGGGGACTAGCCAAAAACATTCAGTACTTC
CDR3 protein: CASSGPGGLAKNIQYF

D gene: -
J gene: TRBJ2-5
CDR3 length: 14
clone size: many
V gene: TRBV7-2
CDR3 DNA: TGTGCCAGCAGCTTAGAGCTGGTACAAGAGACCCAGTACTTC
CDR3 protein: CASSLELVQETQYF

D gene: TRBD2
J gene: TRBJ2-1
CDR3 length: 12
clone size: few
V gene: TRBV11-2
CDR3 DNA: TGTGCCAGCAGCTGGACTAGTTCGGAGCAGTTCTTC
CDR3 protein: CASSWTSSEQFF

D gene: TRBD1
J gene: TRBJ2-2
CDR3 length: 17
clone size: many
V gene: TRBV7-9
CDR3 DNA: TGTGCCAGCAGCCCCTCCTCCGGGACAGGGTCTTCCGGGGAGCTGTTTTTT
CDR3 protein: CASSPSSGTGSSGELFF

D gene: -
J gene: TRBJ2-3
CDR3 length: 11
clone size: medium-sized
V gene: TRBV29-1
CDR3 DNA: TGCAGCGAGGCTTCCACAGATACGCAGTATTTT
CDR3 protein: CSEASTDTQYF

D gene: TRBD2
J gene: TRBJ2-5
CDR3 length: 16
clone size: few
V gene: TRBV19
CDR3 DNA: TGTGCCAGTAGTATCGGGAGCGGGAGAGGGCAAGAGACCCAGTACTTC
CDR3 protein: CASSIGSGRGQETQYF

D gene: TRBD2
J gene: TRBJ2-5
CDR3 length: 13
clone size: many
V gene: TRBV29-1
CDR3 DNA: TGCAGCTCTTCAGCGGGAGGAGTAGAGACCCAGTACTTC
CDR3 protein: CSSSAGGVETQYF